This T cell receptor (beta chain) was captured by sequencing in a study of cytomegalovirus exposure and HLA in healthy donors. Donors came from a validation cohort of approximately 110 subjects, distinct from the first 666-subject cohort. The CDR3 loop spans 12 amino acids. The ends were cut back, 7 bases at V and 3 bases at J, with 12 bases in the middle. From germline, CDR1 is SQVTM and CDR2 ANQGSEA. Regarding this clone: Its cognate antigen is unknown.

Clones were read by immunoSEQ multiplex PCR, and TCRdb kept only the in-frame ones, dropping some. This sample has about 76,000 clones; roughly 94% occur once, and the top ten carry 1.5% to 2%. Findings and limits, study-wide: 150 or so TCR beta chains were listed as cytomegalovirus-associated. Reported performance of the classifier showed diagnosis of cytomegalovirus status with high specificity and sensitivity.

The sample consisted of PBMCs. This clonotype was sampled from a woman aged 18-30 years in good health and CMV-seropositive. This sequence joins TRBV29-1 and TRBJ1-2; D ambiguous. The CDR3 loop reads CSAETPDYGYTF. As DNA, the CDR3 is TGCAGCGCCGAAACACCTGACTATGGCTACACCTTC.